What follows are 10 T cell receptor beta chains derived from one specimen sequenced in a study of blood T cell repertoires in COVID-19. TCRdb keeps only in-frame clones here, not all; method: immunoSEQ multiplex PCR. The sample holds 130,000 to 150,000 clones, about nine tenths seen once. Sequencing was carried out using peripheral blood. The receptors stem from a woman in her 50s with acute or convalescent COVID-19.

In its sample, this clone was seen a few times. The rearrangement joins TRBV3-1 (or the pseudogene TRBV3-2) to TRBJ1-1; possible D gene TRBD1, 6 bases. V lost 1 base, J lost 0 bases, and 9 bases lay in between. The CDR3 covers 15 residues. Germline V gene sequence: CDR1 LGHDT, CDR2 YNNKEL (reference sequence). As DNA, the CDR3 is TGTGCCAGCAGCCAAGCTGGGACAATGAACACTGAAGCTTTCTTT. The encoded protein is CASSQAGTMNTEAFF.

This clone was detected a few times. This chain connects TRBV7-9 to TRBJ1-1; tentatively, D is TRBD1 (6 bases). The V and J ends lost 5 bases and 5 bases respectively, with 15 bases between them. CDR1 and CDR2 from the germline V gene are SEHNR and FQNEAQ (reference sequence). The CDR3 has 14 residues. The CDR3 region has the DNA TGTGCCAGCAGCGAAACAGGGTATGGAACTGAAGCTTTCTTT. Translating it yields CASSETGYGTEAFF.

This clone was picked up one time. The chain recombines TRBV7-3 with TRBJ2-3; D is perhaps TRBD1 (5 bases). This CDR3 contains 15 residues. Germline loops: CDR1 SGHTA, CDR2 FQGTGA. V shed 6 bases and J shed 2 bases, with 15 bases lying between them. CDR3 nucleotide sequence: TGTGCCAGCAGTTATAACCAGGGAACCACAGATACGCAGTATTTT. Translated: CASSYNQGTTDTQYF.

The genes are TRBV30 and TRBJ1-4, with TRBD1 identical over 10 bases. There are 12 residues in the CDR3. V dropped 5 bases and J dropped 8; count of bases not matched to a gene: 2. Germline V gene lookup returns CDR1 GTSNPN and CDR2 SVGIG (reference sequence). This CDR3 reads CAWDRGLEKLFF. The CDR3 DNA is TGTGCCTGGGACAGGGGGCTCGAAAAACTGTTTTTT.

This clone was seen only once. The chain is built from TRBV6-2 or TRBV6-3 and TRBJ1-2; D gene uncertain. Germline CDR1 and CDR2: MNHEY and SVGEGT. Trimming took off 5 bases at V and 1 base at J, with 8 bases between the two ends. The CDR3 is made up of 13 amino acids. In DNA, the CDR3 is TGTGCCAGCAGTATTCAGGATAACTATGGCTACACCTTC. It encodes CASSIQDNYGYTF.

This clone was observed once. Here the CDR3 DNA reads TGTGCCAGCAGCTCCCGGGGGACAGGGAGCACTGAAGCTTTCTTT. This sequence encodes CASSSRGTGSTEAFF. The chain employs TRBV7-6 and TRBJ1-1; 9 nucleotides agree with TRBD1. V was clipped by 4 bases and J by 4 bases; unmatched bases: 7. There are 15 residues in the CDR3. Germline loops: CDR1 SGHVS, CDR2 FNYEAQ.

The chain carries TRBV20-1 and TRBJ2-7; 9 positions agree with TRBD1. V trimming: 3 bases; J trimming: 3 bases; junction bases outside the gene matches: 12. The germline V gene encodes CDR1 DFQATT and CDR2 SNEGSKA (reference sequence). The CDR3 totals 16 residues. This CDR3 reads CSASLLRQGGNYEQYF. The CDR3 DNA reads TGCAGTGCTAGTCTGTTAAGACAGGGGGGGAACTACGAGCAGTACTTC.

The chain recombines TRBV19 with TRBJ2-5; D is perhaps TRBD2 (5 bases). CDR1 and CDR2 (germline): LNHDA, SQIVND (reference sequence). There are 14 residues in the CDR3. Trimming left V 1 base short and J 5 bases short, with 11 bases between. In DNA form, the CDR3 reads TGTGCCAGTAGTATAGGCGATAGAGGGGAGACCCAGTACTTC. Protein: CASSIGDRGETQYF.

The chain recombines TRBV13 with TRBJ2-1; a weak D match, TRBD1 (8 bases). With 1 base removed from V and 9 bases from J, the gap between germline ends came to 13 bases. The CDR3 runs to 14 residues. CDR1 is PRHDT and CDR2 is FYEKMQ in the germline V gene (reference sequence). The CDR3: CASSLDRGGSEQFF. The CDR3 DNA is TGTGCCAGCAGCTTAGACAGGGGGGGGAGTGAGCAGTTCTTC.

With regard to this clone: The sample has other DNA sequences that encode this CDR3 too. This chain joins TRBV30 and TRBJ1-2, with no clear D. The CDR3 has 12 residues. Trimming pared 4 bases from V and 4 bases from J, leaving 10 bases between. Germline CDR1 is GTSNPN and CDR2 is SVGIG (reference sequence). The CDR3 bases are TGTGCCTGGAATCCTGGTAGCTATGGCTACACCTTC. Translated, it gives CAWNPGSYGYTF. The full variable domain, with the rest looked up from reference TRBV30 and TRBJ1-2, is SQTIHQWPATLVQPVGSPLSLECTVEGTSNPNLYWYRQAAGRGLQLLFYSVGIGQISSEVPQNLSASRPQDRQFILSSKKLLLSDSGFYLCAWNPGSYGYTFGSGTRLTVV.